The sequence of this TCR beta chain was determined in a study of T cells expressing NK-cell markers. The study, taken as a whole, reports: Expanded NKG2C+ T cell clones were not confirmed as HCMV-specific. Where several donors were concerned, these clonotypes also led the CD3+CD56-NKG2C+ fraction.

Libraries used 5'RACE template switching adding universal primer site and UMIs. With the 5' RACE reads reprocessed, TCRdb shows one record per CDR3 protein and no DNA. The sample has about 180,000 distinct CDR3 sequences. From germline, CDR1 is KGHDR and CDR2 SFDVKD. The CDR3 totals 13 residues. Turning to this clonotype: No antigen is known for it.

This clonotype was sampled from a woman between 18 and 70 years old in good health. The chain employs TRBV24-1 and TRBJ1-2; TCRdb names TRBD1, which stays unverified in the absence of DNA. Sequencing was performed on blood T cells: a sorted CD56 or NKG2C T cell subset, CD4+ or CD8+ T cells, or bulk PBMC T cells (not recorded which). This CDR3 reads CASSRGKDYGYTF.